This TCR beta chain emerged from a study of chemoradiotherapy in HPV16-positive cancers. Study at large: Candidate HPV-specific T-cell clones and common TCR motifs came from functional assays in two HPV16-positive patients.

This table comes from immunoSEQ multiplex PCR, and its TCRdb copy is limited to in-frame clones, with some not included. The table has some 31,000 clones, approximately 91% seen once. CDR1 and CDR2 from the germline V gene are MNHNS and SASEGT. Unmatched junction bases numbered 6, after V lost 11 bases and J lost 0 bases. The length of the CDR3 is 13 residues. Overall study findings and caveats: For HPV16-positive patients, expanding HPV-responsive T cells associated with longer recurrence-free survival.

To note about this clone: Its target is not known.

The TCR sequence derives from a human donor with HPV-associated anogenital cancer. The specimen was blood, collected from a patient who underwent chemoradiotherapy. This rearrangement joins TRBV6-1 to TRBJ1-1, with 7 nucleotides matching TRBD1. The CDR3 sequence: CAGGQDMNTEAFF. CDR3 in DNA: TGTGCCGGTGGACAGGACATGAACACTGAAGCTTTCTTT.